This T cell receptor (beta chain) was captured by sequencing in a study of blood T cell repertoires in COVID-19. The CDR3 covers 13 residues. CDR1 ENHRY and CDR2 SYGVKD come from the germline V gene. V shed 0 bases and J shed 4 bases, with 6 bases lying between them. The repertoire was sequenced with immunoSEQ multiplex PCR; TCRdb's copy has only in-frame clones and lacks some. This table holds about 58,000 clones, 60% to 85% found once. The chain couples TRBV10-3 to TRBJ1-2, with a tentative D call TRBD1 (5 bases). The TCR was taken from a human donor in a cohort sampled during active COVID-19. The sample taken for sequencing was peripheral blood. Here the CDR3 reads CAISESQGYGYTF. CDR3 coding DNA: TGTGCCATCAGTGAGTCTCAGGGCTATGGCTACACCTTC.